This paragraph covers one T cell receptor (beta chain) sequence. Methods used by the authors: Reference gene primer amplification in the assay estimated nucleated cell counts. Clones were read by immunoSEQ multiplex PCR, and TCRdb kept only the in-frame ones, dropping some. V, J and clone size are those of that table, while D and trimming were read from the DNA. The sample comprises 300,000 to 400,000 clones, 70% to 90% of which are singletons, and approximately 7.8% rests with the top ten. The data belong to a study of blood T cell repertoires in COVID-19. Turning to the study itself: Some COVID-19 samples were acute and others convalescent; all came from the United States, Italy and Spain. The cDNA or gDNA used as material had been derived from T cells, B-cell-depleted T cells, or PBMCs.

CDR1 and CDR2 (germline): SGDLS, YYNGEE. There are 17 residues in the CDR3. V was clipped by 3 bases and J by 6 bases; unmatched bases: 14. The chain uses TRBV9 and TRBJ2-3; TRBD1 agrees at 9 bases. The sample comprised peripheral blood. The TCR was taken from a woman aged 45-59 years who had recovered from COVID-19. The CDR3 loop reads CASSALVVGQGRDTQYF. DNA of the CDR3: TGTGCCAGCAGCGCCCTAGTTGTGGGACAGGGCCGCGATACGCAGTATTTT.